This TCR beta chain stems from a study of blood T cell repertoires in COVID-19 (dated by TCRdb to 2020 to 2021). A note on the overall study: The collaborator samples originated in the United States, Italy and Spain and spanned the acute and convalescent phases of COVID-19. The prospective study material was composed of cDNA or gDNA derived from T cells, B-cell-depleted T cells, or PBMCs. Subjects who had been exposed to COVID-19, were actively infected with it, or had recovered from it provided the deeply sampled blood TCRbeta repertoires that made up the dataset. The repertoires were released in a freely available public database meant as a resource for research on the immune response to SARS-CoV-2. The samples were drawn from the first 160 participants of the ongoing ImmuneRACE study and from about 1,200 subjects provided by 6 global collaborators. Nearly every sample came with metadata listing a de-identified subject ID, COVID-19 status, age in years and sex. Where available, HLA class I and class II types were taken from metadata supplied by the sample provider and were not determined by assay-based typing.

What the work shows at the level of the full study, not this receptor alone: Clinical and demographic metadata were provided uncurated, with the amount varying by source and participant.

TCRbeta CDR3 regions were amplified from genomic DNA using the immunoSEQ Assay, a bias-controlled multiplex PCR. The published analysis was carried out like this. Nucleated cell counts per sample were estimated from amplification of reference gene primers within the assay. Sequence reads were collapsed and filtered to measure the absolute abundance of every unique TCRbeta CDR3 rearrangement. For each sample, productive Simpson clonality was calculated as the square root of Simpson's diversity index over productive rearrangements. The source is immuneACCESS, and TCRdb retained only in-frame sequences with V and J called. Part of the clones is not carried over; for the studies checked, unresolved V genes explain less than half of this, and the remainder is unexplained. V, J and clone size are those of that table, while D and trimming were read from the DNA. The sample table lists about 210,000 clones, 90% of them with a count of one. The ten most abundant clones make up less than 1.5% of the sample.

Participants in the prospective study were enrolled through a virtual design, were aged roughly 18 to 90 years, and lived in roughly 24 United States geographic areas. Cohort assignment in the prospective study relied on participant-reported clinical history from a screening survey and a study questionnaire. Recovered participants in ImmuneRACE Cohort 3 were defined as having two consecutive negative NP/OP PCR tests, clearance from a healthcare professional, or resolution of symptoms. In the prospective study, whole blood, serum and a nasopharyngeal or oropharyngeal swab were collected from each participant by mobile phlebotomists. Participants in the prospective study had the option to provide additional blood draws and questionnaires over a roughly 2-month period. Blood samples from the prospective study were shipped frozen or at room temperature prior to DNA extraction. This clone was seen only once. Its antigen is still unknown. Base-call qualities are not available, and no considerably larger clone is one nucleotide away.

From a lookup of the germline V gene, CDR1 and CDR2 are KGHDR and SFDVKD. From cysteine to phenylalanine, the CDR3 is 19 amino acids long. The DNA shown is the 57-base CDR3, in frame from base 1. Compared with germline, V lacks 2 bases and J lacks 1 base; bases without a gene match: 9. The TCR sequence derives from a young man who had recovered from COVID-19. The chain employs TRBV24-1 and TRBJ2-3; TRBD2 lines up with 12 middle nucleotides. Material: PBMCs or T cells enriched from blood (not recorded which). The DNA reads TGTGCCACCAGTGATTCTCTTGCCCGACTAGCGGGGGGCACAGATACGCAGTATTTT. Translated, this is CATSDSLARLAGGTDTQYF.